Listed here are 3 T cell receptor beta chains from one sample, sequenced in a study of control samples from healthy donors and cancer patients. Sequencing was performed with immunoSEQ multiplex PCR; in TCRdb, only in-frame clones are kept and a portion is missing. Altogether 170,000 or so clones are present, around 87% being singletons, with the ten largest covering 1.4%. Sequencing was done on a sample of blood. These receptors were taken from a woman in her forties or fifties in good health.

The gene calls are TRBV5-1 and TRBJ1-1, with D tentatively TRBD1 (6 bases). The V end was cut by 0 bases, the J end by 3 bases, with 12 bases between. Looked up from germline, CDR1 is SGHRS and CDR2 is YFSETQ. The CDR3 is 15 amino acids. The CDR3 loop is CASSLGRGLDTEAFF. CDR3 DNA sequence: TGCGCCAGCAGCTTGGGACGGGGGCTGGACACTGAAGCTTTCTTT.

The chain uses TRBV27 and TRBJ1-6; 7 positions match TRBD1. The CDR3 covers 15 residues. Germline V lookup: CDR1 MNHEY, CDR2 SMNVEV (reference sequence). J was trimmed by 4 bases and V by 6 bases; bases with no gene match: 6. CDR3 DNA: TGTGCCAGCAGCCTTGACAGGGAGTATAATTCACCCCTCCACTTT. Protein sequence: CASSLDREYNSPLHF.

Here the CDR3 DNA reads TGTGCCAGCAGTTACACCCCAGGGGAGGAGACCCAGTACTTC. Translated, it gives CASSYTPGEETQYF. This chain joins TRBV6-5 and TRBJ2-5; possibly TRBD1 for D (6 bases). V was cut by 2 bases and J by 5 bases, with 12 bases left in between. Germline assignment: CDR1 MNHEY and CDR2 SVGAGI. The CDR3 has 14 residues.